This record looks at one TCR beta chain sequence and its context. Its antigen is as yet unknown. These data originate in a study of vaccination and CD4 T cells after COVID-19. As for the study in general: Researchers treated control cultures with a CEFX pool, an HIV-1 Nef pool, or no peptide.

Time point specified: late sampling 161 to 241 days after vaccination in a few convalescent patients. Treatment here: roughly 11-day PBMC culture with coronavirus spike peptide pools or control peptides (ViraFEST assay). An Oncomine TCR Beta short-read assay was used to sequence the DNA from cultured CD4+ T cells. MiXCR, applied by TCRdb to the PCR reads, yields one record per CDR3 protein. The sample lists some 26,000 distinct CDR3 sequences, 41% occurring once. The trim removed 4 bases at V and 2 bases at J, leaving 5 bases unmatched. CDR3 size: 15 residues. Germline CDR1 SGHNT, CDR2 YYREEE (reference sequence).

The receptor was derived from a human donor who had recovered from COVID-19. The sample was CD4+ T cells from blood, cultured in vitro, taken about 7 months after SARS-CoV-2 vaccination. V usage is TRBV5-4 and J usage is TRBJ2-1; 8 bases are a match to TRBD2. CDR3 in amino acids: CASSVRLATYNEQFF. The CDR3 DNA follows: TGTGCCAGCAGCGTAAGACTAGCGACCTACAATGAGCAGTTCTTC.